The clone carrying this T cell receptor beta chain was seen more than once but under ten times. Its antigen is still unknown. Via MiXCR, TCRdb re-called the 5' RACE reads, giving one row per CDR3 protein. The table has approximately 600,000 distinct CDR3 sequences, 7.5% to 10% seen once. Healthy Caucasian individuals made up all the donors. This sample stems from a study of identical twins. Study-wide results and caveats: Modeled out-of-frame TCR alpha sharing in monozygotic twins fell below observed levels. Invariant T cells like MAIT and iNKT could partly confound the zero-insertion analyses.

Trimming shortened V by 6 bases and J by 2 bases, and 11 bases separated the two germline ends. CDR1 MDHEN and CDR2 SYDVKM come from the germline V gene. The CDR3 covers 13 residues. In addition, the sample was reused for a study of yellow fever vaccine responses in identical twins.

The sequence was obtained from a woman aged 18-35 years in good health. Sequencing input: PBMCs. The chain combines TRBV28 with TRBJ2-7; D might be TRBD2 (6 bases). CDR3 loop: CASRRGPTYEQYF. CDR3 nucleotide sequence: TGTGCCAGCAGGCGGGGACCTACCTACGAGCAGTACTTC.